This record looks at one T cell receptor beta chain sequence and its context. Its antigen is as yet unknown. Per germline, CDR1 SGHDT and CDR2 YYEEEE. V dropped 4 bases and J dropped 2; count of bases not matched to a gene: 8. This CDR3 spans 17 amino acids. Every bulk PBMC sample received the same 350 ng of DNA. Produced via immunoSEQ multiplex PCR; TCRdb's table is partial and in-frame only. The sample records roughly 11,000 clones, roughly 90% being singletons. The time point: week 3, after first cycle of checkpoint inhibitor. One draw preceded checkpoint blockade; another followed its first cycle at week 3. This specimen comes from a study of blood T cell dynamics during melanoma immunotherapy. Whole-study results and caveats: Unlike progressors, later disease-control patients had W3 repertoires gaining clonality or diversity.

The sequence came from a human donor with melanoma. Sequences were derived from blood, sampled from a patient treated with checkpoint blockade. The genes are TRBV5-6 and TRBJ2-1, with 11 nucleotides matching TRBD2. For the CDR3, the DNA is TGTGCCAGCAGCGCCGAGACTAGCGGGGTTACCTACAATGAGCAGTTCTTC. The encoded protein is CASSAETSGVTYNEQFF. The full variable domain, rest sourced from reference TRBV5-6 and TRBJ2-1, is DAGVTQSPTHLIKTRGQQVTLRCSPKSGHDTVSWYQQALGQGPQFIFQYYEEEERQRGNFPDRFSGHQFPNYSSELNVNALLLGDSALYLCASSAETSGVTYNEQFFGPGTRLTVL.